A selection of T cell receptor beta chains follows, all from one sample in a study of human T cells and chemical hapten exposure. Each CDR3 protein is one row after TCRdb ran MiXCR on the RACE reads. The table has 350,000 to 450,000 distinct CDR3 sequences, approximately 5.1% seen once. This specimen was whole blood, taken in connection with sensitization to the hapten diphenylcyclopropenone (DPC). These receptors originate from a woman aged 45-65 years with alopecia areata. Some clones in this sample may be carry-over from other donors' samples. Both conserved end residues are part of each CDR3. D genes are given only for firm matches. Clone size is given for some rows only: seen once, a few or many times, or a class if the clone is expanded.

clone size: many; D gene: TRBD2; J gene: TRBJ2-5; V gene: TRBV12-3/TRBV12-4; CDR3 DNA: TGTGCCAGCAGTTTACGACTAGCGGGGGCCCAAGAGACCCAGTACTTC; CDR3 protein: CASSLRLAGAQETQYF
clone size: few; D gene: -; J gene: TRBJ1-2; V gene: TRBV2; CDR3 DNA: TGTGCCACCAGGGGAGGGGTTATCTATGGCTACACCTTC; CDR3 protein: CATRGGVIYGYTF
clone size: few; D gene: TRBD1; J gene: TRBJ2-7; V gene: TRBV2; CDR3 DNA: TGTGCCAGCAGTGCTATGACAGGGGGCGAAGAGGAGCAGTACTTC; CDR3 protein: CASSAMTGGEEEQYF
clone size: -; D gene: -; J gene: TRBJ1-2; V gene: TRBV3-1; CDR3 DNA: TGTGCCAGCAGTCTTTCCGGGACGATAGAAGAAGGCTACACCTTC; CDR3 protein: CASSLSGTIEEGYTF
clone size: many; D gene: TRBD1; J gene: TRBJ2-7; V gene: TRBV27; CDR3 DNA: TGTGCCAGCAGTCCCGCCGGGACAGGTGGCAACGAGCAGTACTTC; CDR3 protein: CASSPAGTGGNEQYF
clone size: few; D gene: -; J gene: TRBJ2-3; V gene: TRBV2; CDR3 DNA: TGTGCCAGCCATCCGGGGGGCCCAGATACGCAGTATTTT; CDR3 protein: CASHPGGPDTQYF
clone size: -; D gene: -; J gene: TRBJ2-3; V gene: TRBV9; CDR3 DNA: TGTGCCAGCAGCGTAATTGAAGATACGCAGTATTTT; CDR3 protein: CASSVIEDTQYF
clone size: many; D gene: -; J gene: TRBJ2-6; V gene: TRBV29-1; CDR3 DNA: TGCAGCGTTACCGGGCCCTCTGGGGCCAACGTCCTGACTTTC; CDR3 protein: CSVTGPSGANVLTF
clone size: many; D gene: -; J gene: TRBJ2-3; V gene: TRBV11-2; CDR3 DNA: TGTGCCAGCAGCCATGTCTCGGATACGCAGTATTTT; CDR3 protein: CASSHVSDTQYF
clone size: many; D gene: -; J gene: TRBJ2-7; V gene: TRBV3-1; CDR3 DNA: TGTGCCAGCAGCCACCGCGGTGGGCCGCGCGAGCAGTACTTC; CDR3 protein: CASSHRGGPREQYF
clone size: few; D gene: TRBD2; J gene: TRBJ2-7; V gene: TRBV9; CDR3 DNA: TGTGCCAGCAGCGACCCGACTAGCGGGAGGCCGGGCGAGCAGTACTTC; CDR3 protein: CASSDPTSGRPGEQYF
clone size: many; D gene: TRBD2; J gene: TRBJ2-5; V gene: TRBV12-3/TRBV12-4; CDR3 DNA: TGTGCCAGCAGTTCCTCCCGGTCGACTAGCGGGGGCCAAGAGACCCAGTACTTC; CDR3 protein: CASSSSRSTSGGQETQYF
clone size: many; D gene: -; J gene: TRBJ2-1; V gene: TRBV28; CDR3 DNA: TGTGCCAGCAGCCCGGGACCCAGAGGGAATGAGCAGTTCTTC; CDR3 protein: CASSPGPRGNEQFF
clone size: many; D gene: TRBD1; J gene: TRBJ2-7; V gene: TRBV20-1; CDR3 DNA: TGCAGTGCTCTATACGACAGGGTCAACGAGCAGTACTTC; CDR3 protein: CSALYDRVNEQYF
clone size: few; D gene: -; J gene: TRBJ2-6; V gene: TRBV14; CDR3 DNA: TGTGCCACTAGGATGGTGGCCGGATCCGGGGCCAACGTCCTGACTTTC; CDR3 protein: CATRMVAGSGANVLTF
clone size: many; D gene: TRBD2; J gene: TRBJ2-3; V gene: TRBV7-9; CDR3 DNA: TGTGCCAGCACAAACCTAGCGGGAGATACGCAGTATTTT; CDR3 protein: CASTNLAGDTQYF
clone size: many; D gene: -; J gene: TRBJ1-2; V gene: TRBV6-5; CDR3 DNA: TGTGCCAGCAGTTATATGGGGGGCGGCTACACCTTC; CDR3 protein: CASSYMGGGYTF
clone size: -; D gene: TRBD1; J gene: TRBJ2-7; V gene: TRBV7-9; CDR3 DNA: TGTGCCAGCAGCTTTGCGACAGGGCACTCCTACGAGCAGTACTTC; CDR3 protein: CASSFATGHSYEQYF
clone size: many; D gene: TRBD2; J gene: TRBJ2-7; V gene: TRBV20-1; CDR3 DNA: TGCAGTGCTAGACTAGCGGGAGTGGGATGGGAGCAGTACTTC; CDR3 protein: CSARLAGVGWEQYF
clone size: many; D gene: TRBD2; J gene: TRBJ2-7; V gene: TRBV5-5; CDR3 DNA: TGTGCCAGCAGCCCTGGACTAGCGGAGGTCTACGAGCAGTACTTC; CDR3 protein: CASSPGLAEVYEQYF
clone size: -; D gene: -; J gene: TRBJ2-2; V gene: TRBV18; CDR3 DNA: TGTGCCAGCTCACCAACTCTGAACACCGGGGAGCTGTTTTTT; CDR3 protein: CASSPTLNTGELFF
clone size: -; D gene: -; J gene: TRBJ2-7; V gene: TRBV4-1; CDR3 DNA: TGCGCCAGCAGCCAAGAAACAGCTTCCTACGAGCAGTACTTC; CDR3 protein: CASSQETASYEQYF
clone size: many; D gene: TRBD2; J gene: TRBJ2-6; V gene: TRBV9; CDR3 DNA: TGTGCCAGCAGCGCTCCTAGCGGGAGCCTCTCTGGGGCCAACGTCCTGACTTTC; CDR3 protein: CASSAPSGSLSGANVLTF
clone size: many; D gene: -; J gene: TRBJ1-1; V gene: TRBV10-3; CDR3 DNA: TGTGCCATCAGTGATTCAAGGGGACTGAACACTGAAGCTTTCTTT; CDR3 protein: CAISDSRGLNTEAFF
clone size: few; D gene: TRBD1; J gene: TRBJ2-6; V gene: TRBV4-1; CDR3 DNA: TGCGCCAGCAGCGACCGGGACAGGGGGTCTGGGGCCAACGTCCTGACTTTC; CDR3 protein: CASSDRDRGSGANVLTF
clone size: many; D gene: TRBD1; J gene: TRBJ1-4; V gene: TRBV2; CDR3 DNA: TGTGCCAGCAGCCAAGACAGGGGATCAACTAATGAAAAACTGTTTTTT; CDR3 protein: CASSQDRGSTNEKLFF
clone size: -; D gene: TRBD2; J gene: TRBJ2-1; V gene: TRBV4-1; CDR3 DNA: TGCGCCAGCAGCCACGGGGGGGGCTCCTACAATGAGCAGTTCTTC; CDR3 protein: CASSHGGGSYNEQFF
clone size: many; D gene: -; J gene: TRBJ2-7; V gene: TRBV2; CDR3 DNA: TGTGCCAGCAGGGGGGACGGGACACCTTACGAGCAGTACTTC; CDR3 protein: CASRGDGTPYEQYF
clone size: many; D gene: -; J gene: TRBJ2-1; V gene: TRBV11-2; CDR3 DNA: TGTGCCAGCAGCTTCAGATTTTCATCCGATGAGCAGTTCTTC; CDR3 protein: CASSFRFSSDEQFF
clone size: -; D gene: -; J gene: TRBJ2-3; V gene: TRBV9; CDR3 DNA: TGTGCCAGCAGCGTAGAAGGACGCTTCACAGATACGCAGTATTTT; CDR3 protein: CASSVEGRFTDTQYF
clone size: once; D gene: -; J gene: TRBJ1-5; V gene: TRBV7-9; CDR3 DNA: TGTGCCAGCAGCCGAGCTGGGGGCGACAATCAGCCCCAGCATTTT; CDR3 protein: CASSRAGGDNQPQHF
clone size: many; D gene: -; J gene: TRBJ1-1; V gene: TRBV18; CDR3 DNA: TGTGCCAGCTCCCCGGACAGCACTGAAGCTTTCTTT; CDR3 protein: CASSPDSTEAFF
clone size: -; D gene: -; J gene: TRBJ1-3; V gene: TRBV2; CDR3 DNA: TGTGCCAGCAGTGAATGGGGGGGTACTGGAAACACCATATATTTT; CDR3 protein: CASSEWGGTGNTIYF
clone size: -; D gene: -; J gene: TRBJ2-1; V gene: TRBV9; CDR3 DNA: TGTGCCAGCAGCGTAGACGGTTCTTACAATGAGCAGTTCTTC; CDR3 protein: CASSVDGSYNEQFF
clone size: many; D gene: -; J gene: TRBJ2-3; V gene: TRBV12-5; CDR3 DNA: TGTGCTAGTGCCACCCAGGGAGGGGGCCCAGATACGCAGTATTTT; CDR3 protein: CASATQGGGPDTQYF
clone size: many; D gene: -; J gene: TRBJ2-2; V gene: TRBV7-2; CDR3 DNA: TGTGCCAGCAGCTTAGACTCTTACACCGGGGAGCTGTTTTTT; CDR3 protein: CASSLDSYTGELFF
clone size: many; D gene: -; J gene: TRBJ2-3; V gene: TRBV3-1; CDR3 DNA: TGTGCCAGCAGCCGGTCGGGGGCGGATACGCAGTATTTT; CDR3 protein: CASSRSGADTQYF
clone size: few; D gene: -; J gene: TRBJ1-1; V gene: TRBV14; CDR3 DNA: TGTGCCAGCAGCCAAGATCTAGGAGGGATAGCTTTCTTT; CDR3 protein: CASSQDLGGIAFF
clone size: -; D gene: -; J gene: TRBJ2-5; V gene: TRBV5-1; CDR3 DNA: TGCGCCAGCCGCCGCATGGGACCGCTCCAAGAGACCCAGTACTTC; CDR3 protein: CASRRMGPLQETQYF
clone size: -; D gene: TRBD2; J gene: TRBJ2-5; V gene: TRBV5-1; CDR3 DNA: TGCGCCAGCAGCTCCGGGACTAGCGAAAAAGAGACCCAGTACTTC; CDR3 protein: CASSSGTSEKETQYF
clone size: many; D gene: TRBD1; J gene: TRBJ2-7; V gene: TRBV11-3; CDR3 DNA: TGTGCCAGCATCGACCCGGGACAGGGGGCTGACGAGCAGTACTTC; CDR3 protein: CASIDPGQGADEQYF
clone size: -; D gene: -; J gene: TRBJ1-6; V gene: TRBV7-2; CDR3 DNA: TGTGCCAGCAGCTTAGCCCACATCTATAATTCACCCCTCCACTTT; CDR3 protein: CASSLAHIYNSPLHF
clone size: many; D gene: -; J gene: TRBJ2-3; V gene: TRBV12-3/TRBV12-4; CDR3 DNA: TGTGCCAGCAGTCATCCCGGGGGGCGGAGAGATACGCAGTATTTT; CDR3 protein: CASSHPGGRRDTQYF
clone size: many; D gene: TRBD2; J gene: TRBJ2-3; V gene: TRBV7-2; CDR3 DNA: TGTGCCAGCAGCTTCCGATGGACTAGCGGGAGGAGTGGGACAGATACGCAGTATTTT; CDR3 protein: CASSFRWTSGRSGTDTQYF
clone size: -; D gene: -; J gene: TRBJ1-5; V gene: TRBV5-1; CDR3 DNA: TGCGCCAGCAGCTTGGCGACTGGAGGCAATCAGCCCCAGCATTTT; CDR3 protein: CASSLATGGNQPQHF